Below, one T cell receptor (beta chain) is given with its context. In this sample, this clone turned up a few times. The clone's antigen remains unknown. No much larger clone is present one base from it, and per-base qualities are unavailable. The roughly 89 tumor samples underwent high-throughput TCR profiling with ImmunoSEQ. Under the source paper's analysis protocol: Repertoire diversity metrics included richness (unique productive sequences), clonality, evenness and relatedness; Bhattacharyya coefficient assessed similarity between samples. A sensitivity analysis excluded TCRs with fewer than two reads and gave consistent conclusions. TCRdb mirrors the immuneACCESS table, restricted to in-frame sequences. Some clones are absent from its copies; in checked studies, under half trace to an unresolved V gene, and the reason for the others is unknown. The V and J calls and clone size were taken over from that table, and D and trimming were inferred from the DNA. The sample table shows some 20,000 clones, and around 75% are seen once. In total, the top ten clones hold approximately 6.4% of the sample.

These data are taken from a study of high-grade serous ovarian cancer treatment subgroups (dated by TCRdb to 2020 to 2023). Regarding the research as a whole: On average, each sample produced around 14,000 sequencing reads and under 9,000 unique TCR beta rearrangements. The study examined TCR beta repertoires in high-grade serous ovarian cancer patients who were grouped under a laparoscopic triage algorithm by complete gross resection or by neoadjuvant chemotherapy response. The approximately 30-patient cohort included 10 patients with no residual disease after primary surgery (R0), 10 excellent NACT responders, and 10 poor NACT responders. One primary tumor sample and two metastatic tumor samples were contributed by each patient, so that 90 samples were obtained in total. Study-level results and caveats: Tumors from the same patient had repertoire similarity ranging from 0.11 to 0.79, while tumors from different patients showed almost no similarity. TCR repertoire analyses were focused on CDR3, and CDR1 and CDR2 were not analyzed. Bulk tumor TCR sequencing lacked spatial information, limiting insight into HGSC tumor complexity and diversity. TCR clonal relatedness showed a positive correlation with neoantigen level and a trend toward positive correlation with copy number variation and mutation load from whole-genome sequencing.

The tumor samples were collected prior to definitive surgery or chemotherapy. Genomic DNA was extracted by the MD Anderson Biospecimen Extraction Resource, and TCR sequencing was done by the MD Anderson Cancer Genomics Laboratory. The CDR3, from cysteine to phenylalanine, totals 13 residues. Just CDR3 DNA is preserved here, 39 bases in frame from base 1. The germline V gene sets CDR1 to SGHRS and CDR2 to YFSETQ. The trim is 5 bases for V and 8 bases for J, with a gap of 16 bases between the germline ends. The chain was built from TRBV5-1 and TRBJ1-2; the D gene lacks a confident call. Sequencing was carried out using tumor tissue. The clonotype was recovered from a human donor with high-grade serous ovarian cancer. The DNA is TGCGCCAGCAGTACACGCGTCGGGGAGGGCTACACCTTC. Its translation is CASSTRVGEGYTF.